These 24 T cell receptor beta chains came from one sample sequenced in a study of cytomegalovirus exposure and HLA in healthy donors. The PCR ran on 60 Vbeta and 13 Jbeta primers. The method was immunoSEQ multiplex PCR; TCRdb's version includes in-frame clones alone and lacks a portion of them. The data contain about 130,000 clones, 81% of them singletons. Sequenced input: PBMCs. Receptors originate from a man between 18 and 29 years old in good health and CMV-seronegative.

The gene calls are TRBV6-5 and TRBJ1-1, with D possibly TRBD1 on 5 matching bases. The CDR3 covers 12 residues. Trimming took off 5 bases at V and 11 bases at J, with 15 bases between the two ends. Per the germline V gene, CDR1 is MNHEY and CDR2 is SVGAGI. The CDR3 DNA reads TGTGCCAGCAGTGTGACGGGGGGGGATGCTTTCTTT. This codes for CASSVTGGDAFF.

The chain recombines TRBV7-6 with TRBJ2-7; perhaps TRBD1 as D (5 bases). This CDR3 is built from 13 residues. The germline CDR1 and CDR2 sequences are SGHVS and FNYEAQ. V lost 6 bases to trimming and J lost 6 bases, with 15 bases between them. This chain's CDR3 is CASSPGQGPEQYF. The CDR3 DNA sequence: TGTGCCAGCAGTCCGGGCCAGGGCCCCGAGCAGTACTTC.

The chain joins TRBV5-4 to TRBJ2-5; D might be TRBD2 (6 bases). This CDR3 contains 17 residues. The V end lost 4 bases, the J end lost 2 bases, and 21 bases lay between the germline ends. Looked up from germline, CDR1 is SGHNT and CDR2 is YYREEE (reference sequence). CDR3 in amino acids: CASSLTLGGNSQETQYF. CDR3 DNA sequence: TGTGCCAGCAGCCTAACCCTGGGGGGAAATAGTCAAGAGACCCAGTACTTC.

The chain combines TRBV6-1 with TRBJ1-1; D is unresolved. Germline V CDR1 and CDR2: MNHNS, SASEGT. This CDR3 is built from 11 residues. Trimming stripped 4 bases from V and 8 bases from J, with 8 bases between. For the CDR3, the DNA is TGTGCCAGCAGTGCTAATAGAGAAGCTTTCTTT. Its protein is CASSANREAFF.

The chain is built from TRBV19 and TRBJ2-7; possibly TRBD2 for D (5 bases). Deletions cut 6 bases from V and 6 bases from J, with 15 bases between. The germline gives CDR1 LNHDA, CDR2 SQIVND (reference sequence). The CDR3 runs to 13 residues. CDR3 nucleotide sequence: TGTGCCAGTAGGGGATGGGTCGAGGGCGAGCAGTACTTC. This encodes CASRGWVEGEQYF.

This clone was seen just once. V and J are TRBV27 and TRBJ2-3; 10 bases map to TRBD1. J was trimmed by 4 bases and V by 3 bases; bases with no gene match: 7. Germline V gene sequence: CDR1 MNHEY, CDR2 SMNVEV (reference sequence). The CDR3 contains 16 residues. Here the CDR3 DNA reads TGTGCCAGCAGTTTTCTGGGACAGGGGCCCGCAGATACGCAGTATTTT. Translated: CASSFLGQGPADTQYF.

The chain joins TRBV18 to TRBJ2-3, with TRBD2 matching 7 bases. Per the germline V gene, CDR1 is KGHSH and CDR2 is LQKENI. Trimming removed 2 bases from V and 3 bases from J; junction bases left unmatched: 8. The CDR3 runs 16 residues. The CDR3 bases are TGTGCCAGCTCACCATTCTTGCAGGGAGGGACAGATACGCAGTATTTT. Encoded protein: CASSPFLQGGTDTQYF.

This clone has a single count. The V call is TRBV2, the J call TRBJ2-1, with D possibly called TRBD1 or TRBD2 (5 bases each). Germline loops: CDR1 SNHLY, CDR2 FYNNEI. CDR3 length: 13 amino acids. V was shortened by 4 bases and J by 8 bases, with 12 bases between the two germline ends. As DNA, the CDR3 is TGTGCCAGCAGTGTAGCAGGGAGAGATGAGCAGTTCTTC. The encoded protein is CASSVAGRDEQFF.

The chain is built from TRBV6-5 and TRBJ1-5, with 10 bases that match TRBD1. CDR1 and CDR2 (germline): MNHEY, SVGAGI. With V trimmed by 4 bases and J by 3 bases, 3 bases remained unmatched. The CDR3 is 15 residues long. The CDR3 DNA sequence: TGTGCCAGCAGTTGGACAGGGGGTTTCAATCAGCCCCAGCATTTT. Protein product: CASSWTGGFNQPQHF.

The chain uses TRBV9 and TRBJ1-4; D may be TRBD1 (5 bases). Germline CDR1 reads SGDLS; CDR2 reads YYNGEE. CDR3 length: 13 amino acids. Between the trimmed V and J ends, which lost 0 bases and 13 bases, there was a span of 13 bases. CDR3 sequence (DNA): TGTGCCAGCAGCGTAGGTGGAATGGGGCTACTGTTTTTT. Amino acids: CASSVGGMGLLFF.

The rearrangement links TRBV5-6 to TRBJ1-2; no clear D. The CDR3 runs 16 residues. Germline CDR1 and CDR2: SGHDT and YYEEEE. V shed 0 bases and J shed 2 bases, with 14 bases lying between them. CDR3: CASSLGPRSLNYGYTF. The CDR3 coding sequence is TGTGCCAGCAGCTTGGGCCCGCGGAGTTTAAACTATGGCTACACCTTC.

The chain uses TRBV7-6 and TRBJ1-4; 9 bases line up with TRBD1. The germline V gene encodes CDR1 SGHVS and CDR2 FNYEAQ. Losses at the gene ends were 1 base for V and 5 bases for J; bases not matched to a gene: 8. The CDR3 runs 17 residues. CDR3 in DNA: TGTGCCAGCAGCTTAGGAGTCGTGGGACAGGGAAATGAAAAACTGTTTTTT. Protein: CASSLGVVGQGNEKLFF.

The chain links TRBV29-1 to TRBJ2-7; D possibly corresponds to TRBD2 (6 bases). CDR1 and CDR2 (germline): SQVTM, ANQGSEA. The V gene lost 1 base and the J gene lost 2 bases, with 21 bases spanning the gap. The CDR3 contains 17 residues. CDR3 in DNA: TGCAGCGTTGAAGTAGTAGCGGCCTTGGAAAGTCCCTACGAGCAGTACTTC. Protein product: CSVEVVAALESPYEQYF.

The table lists this clone with a few counts. The chain uses TRBV6-1 and TRBJ1-1, with D hard to call. With 4 bases removed from V and 3 bases from J, the gap between germline ends came to 9 bases. Germline V CDR1 and CDR2: MNHNS, SASEGT. The CDR3 spans 13 residues. DNA for the CDR3: TGTGCCAGCAGTGTGACATTGTACACTGAAGCTTTCTTT. It specifies CASSVTLYTEAFF.

V gene TRBV30 combines with J gene TRBJ1-1, with 7 bases identical to TRBD1. Germline V lookup: CDR1 GTSNPN, CDR2 SVGIG (reference sequence). The junction had 20 bases not matched to a gene; V was cut back by 8 bases and J by 14 bases. This CDR3 region has 13 residues. CDR3 DNA sequence: TGTGCCGGGCGGGACAGACAAATAAGCCTTGACTTCTTT. As protein: CAGRDRQISLDFF.

The V gene is TRBV9, the J gene TRBJ1-4, with 7 bases that match TRBD1. J gave up 1 base and V 3 bases, and 3 bases lay outside the gene matches. CDR3 length: 15 amino acids. Germline V gives CDR1 SGDLS, CDR2 YYNGEE. The CDR3 is CASSAGTVTNEKLFF. CDR3 bases: TGTGCCAGCAGCGCGGGGACAGTAACTAATGAAAAACTGTTTTTT. The full variable domain, completed using reference TRBV9 and TRBJ1-4, is DSGVTQTPKHLITATGQRVTLRCSPRSGDLSVYWYQQSLDQGLQFLIQYYNGEERAKGNILERFSAQQFPDLHSELNLSSLELGDSALYFCASSAGTVTNEKLFFGSGTQLSVL.

J is TRBJ2-5 and V is TRBV5-8, with 8 positions matching TRBD1. Germline V gives CDR1 SGHTS, CDR2 YDEGEE. The trim removed 4 bases at V and 5 bases at J, leaving 10 bases unmatched. The CDR3 sequence is 15 residues long. The DNA of the CDR3 is TGTGCCAGCAGCATCCCCACGACAGGGGTGGAGACCCAGTACTTC. Protein: CASSIPTTGVETQYF.

The rearrangement uses TRBV4-1 and TRBJ2-1; D unresolved. CDR3 length equals 14 residues. CDR1 MGHRA and CDR2 YSYEKL come from the germline V gene. Trimming pared 4 bases from V and 7 bases from J, leaving 14 bases between. The CDR3 DNA sequence: TGCGCCAGCAGCCTCGGTGGTAGTTTTAATGAGCAGTTCTTC. Its protein product is CASSLGGSFNEQFF.

This chain joins TRBV5-1 and TRBJ2-5; D possibly corresponds to TRBD1 (5 bases). The CDR3 covers 13 residues. Germline CDR1 SGHRS, CDR2 YFSETQ. V was pared by 4 bases and J by 5 bases, with 12 bases between. The CDR3 reads CASSDQGTETQYF. For the CDR3, the DNA is TGCGCCAGCAGCGATCAGGGTACGGAGACCCAGTACTTC.

The V call is TRBV30, the J call TRBJ1-2; a possible D gene is TRBD1 (5 bases). The CDR3 runs to 15 residues. Germline assignment: CDR1 GTSNPN and CDR2 SVGIG (reference sequence). V was pared by 0 bases and J by 2 bases, with 13 bases between. The chain's CDR3 is CAWSVLQGLNYGYTF. CDR3 coding DNA: TGTGCCTGGAGTGTACTTCAGGGTCTCAACTATGGCTACACCTTC.

This clone was found a few times. The J gene is TRBJ1-3, the V gene TRBV11-2, with D tentatively TRBD1 (5 bases). Trimming left V 0 bases short and J 4 bases short, with 10 bases between. The CDR3 covers 15 residues. In germline, CDR1 is SGHAT, CDR2 FQNNGV. The CDR3 DNA sequence: TGTGCCAGCAGCTTAGACCGGGGACTGGGAAACACCATATATTTT. Translated: CASSLDRGLGNTIYF.

The genes are TRBV9 and TRBJ1-1; D is unresolved. CDR3 size: 12 residues. Germline V lookup: CDR1 SGDLS, CDR2 YYNGEE. V was clipped by 4 bases and J by 4 bases, with 8 bases between them. CDR3 region: CASSRGATEAFF. CDR3 coding DNA: TGTGCCAGCAGCCGGGGAGCCACTGAAGCTTTCTTT.

V is TRBV4-3 and J is TRBJ2-3; D is perhaps TRBD2 (5 bases). CDR3 length: 16 amino acids. V lost 7 bases and J lost 1, with 18 bases in between. Germline CDR1 and CDR2: LGHNA and YSLEER. CDR3 protein: CASTSELRVGTDTQYF. The CDR3 nucleotides are TGCGCCAGCACCTCCGAGCTGAGGGTCGGCACAGATACGCAGTATTTT.

This chain uses TRBV2 with TRBJ1-5, with D perhaps TRBD1 (5 bases). V lost 7 bases and J lost 0, with 13 bases in between. The CDR3 is 15 residues long. Germline V CDR1 and CDR2: SNHLY, FYNNEI. The CDR3 bases are TGTGCCAGCAACACCCTAGACAGTAGCAATCAGCCCCAGCATTTT. Protein sequence: CASNTLDSSNQPQHF.